The T cell receptor (beta chain) described here comes from a study of OX40 agonist ivuxolimab in advanced cancers. Study overall: Patients received the agonistic anti-OX40 (CD134) antibody ivuxolimab.

TCRdb keeps only in-frame clones here, not all; method: immunoSEQ multiplex PCR. The data contain 60,000 to 70,000 clones, roughly 90% of them singletons. Germline V gives CDR1 KGHSH, CDR2 LQKENI. Between the trimmed V and J ends, which lost 3 bases and 8 bases, there was a span of 5 bases. CDR3 length equals 12 residues. This clonotype was sampled from an adult with an advanced solid tumor such as melanoma, head and neck, liver or kidney cancer. This chain links TRBV18 with TRBJ1-6, with D hard to call. The starting material was CD4+ or CD8+ T cells sorted from blood, obtained in a trial of the OX40 agonist ivuxolimab. The CDR3 DNA reads as TGTGCCAGCTCACCGGAGTATTCACCCCTCCACTTT. This translates into CASSPEYSPLHF.